These 18 T cell receptor beta chains were all obtained from the same sample, sequenced in a study of cytomegalovirus exposure and HLA in healthy donors. The PCR employed 60 Vbeta primers together with 13 Jbeta primers. Profiled with immunoSEQ multiplex PCR; TCRdb holds only in-frame clones, not every one. The table includes 90,000 to 120,000 clones, about 9.5% detected once. Source material: PBMCs. The source of these receptors is a man aged 35-49 years in good health and CMV-seropositive.

This clone occurred a few times. This chain connects TRBV2 to TRBJ2-7; the match to TRBD1 covers 7 bases. CDR3 length: 12 amino acids. CDR1 SNHLY and CDR2 FYNNEI come from the germline V gene. Trimming at V came to 8 bases and at J to 2 bases, leaving 3 bases not matched to a gene. CDR3 bases: TGTGCCAGCGGACAGGAGGCCTACGAGCAGTACTTC. This sequence encodes CASGQEAYEQYF.

This clone was seen more than once but under ten times. The chain carries TRBV14 and TRBJ2-1, with 14 nucleotides matching TRBD2. The germline gives CDR1 SGHDN, CDR2 FVKESK. This CDR3 has 19 residues. Trimming at V came to 3 bases and at J to 0 bases, leaving 7 bases not matched to a gene. Here the CDR3 reads CASSQGTSGSPSSYNEQFF. The CDR3 DNA reads as TGTGCCAGCAGCCAGGGGACTAGCGGGAGCCCAAGCTCCTACAATGAGCAGTTCTTC. Together with reference TRBV14 and TRBJ2-1, the CDR3 gives the full variable domain: EAGVTQFPSHSVIEKGQTVTLRCDPISGHDNLYWYRRVMGKEIKFLLHFVKESKQDESGMPNNRFLAERTGGTYSTLKVQPAELEDSGVYFCASSQGTSGSPSSYNEQFFGPGTRLTVL.

There are a few counts of this clone. CDR3 sequence reads: CASSRSGGDTEAFF. The CDR3 nucleotides read TGCGCCAGCAGCCGTAGCGGGGGCGATACTGAAGCTTTCTTT. This chain uses TRBV5-1 with TRBJ1-1, with D possibly being TRBD1 (6 bases). CDR3 size: 14 residues. CDR1 is SGHRS and CDR2 is YFSETQ in the germline V gene. Trimming shortened V by 4 bases and J by 5 bases, and 15 bases separated the two germline ends.

This clone appeared many times. The chain links TRBV9 to TRBJ1-3; unclear D gene. The CDR3 is 15 residues long. Germline V lookup: CDR1 SGDLS, CDR2 YYNGEE. Trimming removed 1 base at V and 4 bases at J, with 12 bases between. CDR3 nucleotide sequence: TGTGCCAGCAGCGTAAGCGGCGGCTCAGGAAACACCATATATTTT. Protein: CASSVSGGSGNTIYF.

The V and J genes are TRBV10-3 and TRBJ2-7; a possible D gene is TRBD1 (6 bases). The CDR3 has 12 amino acids. In germline, CDR1 is ENHRY, CDR2 SYGVKD. V was trimmed by 6 bases and J by 7 bases, leaving 13 bases between them. For the CDR3, the DNA is TGTGCCATCAGAACACAGGGTTATGAGCAGTACTTC. This sequence encodes CAIRTQGYEQYF.

The gene calls are TRBV7-9 and TRBJ2-2; 9 bases align to TRBD1. Germline V gene data show CDR1 as SEHNR and CDR2 as FQNEAQ (reference sequence). J was trimmed by 5 bases and V by 4 bases; bases with no gene match: 5. This CDR3 spans 15 amino acids. As DNA, the CDR3 is TGTGCCAGCAGCTCGGGACAGGGTTGGACCGGGGAGCTGTTTTTT. Encoded protein: CASSSGQGWTGELFF. The complete variable domain, with remaining parts taken from reference TRBV7-9 and TRBJ2-2, reads DTGVSQNPRHKITKRGQNVTFRCDPISEHNRLYWYRQTLGQGPEFLTYFQNEAQLEKSRLLSDRFSAERPKGSFSTLEIQRTEQGDSAMYLCASSSGQGWTGELFFGEGSRLTVL.

This clone was detected only a few times. The chain employs TRBV30 and TRBJ1-1; 7 nucleotides align to TRBD1. Germline V gene lookup returns CDR1 GTSNPN and CDR2 SVGIG (reference sequence). V lost 4 bases to trimming and J lost 1 base; unmatched junction nucleotides: 6. There are 14 residues in the CDR3. The CDR3: CAWKWPGGNTEAFF. Here the CDR3 DNA reads TGTGCCTGGAAGTGGCCAGGGGGGAACACTGAAGCTTTCTTT.

This clone was observed a handful of times. V and J are TRBV7-8 and TRBJ2-1; D not resolved. The CDR3 spans 12 residues. CDR1 and CDR2 (germline): SGHVS, FQNEAQ. Trimming shortened V by 1 base and J by 6 bases, and 4 bases separated the two germline ends. The CDR3 DNA is TGTGCCAGCAGCTTAGGTATCAATGAGCAGTTCTTC. Protein sequence: CASSLGINEQFF.

This chain joins TRBV7-8 and TRBJ2-7, with D maybe TRBD1 (6 bases). The V end lost 3 bases, the J end lost 2 bases, and 17 bases lay between the germline ends. The germline V gene has CDR1 SGHVS and CDR2 FQNEAQ. The CDR3 contains 16 residues. In nucleotides, the CDR3 is TGTGCCAGCAGCTTTTTGGGGGCAGGGGTGACCTACGAGCAGTACTTC. Its protein is CASSFLGAGVTYEQYF.

In the case of this clone: A read error may produce the germline difference seen at one junction end. The chain joins TRBV20-1 to TRBJ1-2; D is possibly TRBD1 (6 bases). The CDR3 extends over 10 amino acids. Germline lookup yields CDR1 DFQATT and CDR2 SNEGSKA (reference sequence). This CDR3 is CGGRGYGYTF. The CDR3, as DNA: TGTGGGGGGAGGGGGTATGGCTACACCTTC.

V and J are TRBV25-1 and TRBJ2-7, with D unclear. V was shortened by 4 bases and J by 6 bases, with 10 bases between the two germline ends. This CDR3 has 12 residues. The germline CDR1 and CDR2 sequences are MGHDK and SYGVNS. The CDR3 DNA follows: TGTGCCAGCAGTGGTCACAACCGCGAGCAGTACTTC. Encoded protein: CASSGHNREQYF.

This clone was detected only a few times. The V call is TRBV27, the J call TRBJ2-7; 14 nucleotides agree with TRBD2. Germline CDR1 is MNHEY and CDR2 is SMNVEV (reference sequence). The CDR3 has 17 residues. The J segment lost 3 bases and the V segment lost 4 bases, leaving 8 bases of the junction unmatched. DNA for the CDR3: TGTGCCAGCAGTTCGCGTTCGGGGACTAGCGGGAGCTACGAGCAGTACTTC. Encoded protein: CASSSRSGTSGSYEQYF.

The chain joins TRBV5-1 to TRBJ2-5, with D unclear. The germline gives CDR1 SGHRS, CDR2 YFSETQ. The length of the CDR3 is 14 residues. V was cut by 0 bases and J by 0 bases, with 6 bases left in between. Here the CDR3 DNA reads TGCGCCAGCAGCTTGGCCGAGGACCAAGAGACCCAGTACTTC. It codes for CASSLAEDQETQYF. The complete variable domain, with remaining parts taken from reference TRBV5-1 and TRBJ2-5, reads KAGVTQTPRYLIKTRGQQVTLSCSPISGHRSVSWYQQTPGQGLQFLFEYFSETQRNKGNFPGRFSGRQFSNSRSEMNVSTLELGDSALYLCASSLAEDQETQYFGPGTRLLVL.

This clone was seen more than once but under ten times. This chain uses TRBV9 with TRBJ2-3; D perhaps matches TRBD2 (7 bases). Germline V gives CDR1 SGDLS, CDR2 YYNGEE. Trimming took off 0 bases at V and 4 bases at J, with 9 bases between the two ends. The CDR3 runs to 14 residues. DNA for the CDR3: TGTGCCAGCAGCGTAGCGGGGGGCGCAGATACGCAGTATTTT. Encoded protein: CASSVAGGADTQYF.

The chain uses TRBV27 and TRBJ1-2, with D possibly TRBD1 on 5 matching bases. Trimming removed 3 bases at V and 7 bases at J, with 18 bases between. Germline V gene lookup returns CDR1 MNHEY and CDR2 SMNVEV (reference sequence). The CDR3 runs to 15 residues. Here the CDR3 reads CASSFQGGAGSGYTF. CDR3 sequence (DNA): TGTGCCAGCAGTTTTCAAGGTGGGGCAGGTAGTGGCTACACCTTC.

The chain employs TRBV6-5 and TRBJ2-1, with D tentatively TRBD1 (6 bases). The CDR3 is made up of 13 amino acids. CDR1 MNHEY and CDR2 SVGAGI come from the germline V gene. V was cut by 4 bases and J by 8 bases, with 12 bases left in between. This CDR3 reads CASSFRGWDEQFF. The CDR3, as DNA: TGTGCCAGCAGTTTCAGGGGATGGGATGAGCAGTTCTTC.

The chain joins TRBV30 to TRBJ2-5, with TRBD2 matching 7 bases. The CDR3 contains 13 residues. V was clipped by 3 bases and J by 7 bases; unmatched bases: 8. Germline CDR1 and CDR2: GTSNPN and SVGIG (reference sequence). The CDR3 sequence: CAWRLGGSGTQYF. The DNA of the CDR3 is TGTGCCTGGAGGTTGGGGGGGTCGGGGACCCAGTACTTC.

The chain joins TRBV5-1 to TRBJ1-2, with a possible D match to TRBD1 (5 bases). Germline CDR1 and CDR2: SGHRS and YFSETQ. V lost 4 bases and J lost 3, with 10 bases in between. CDR3 length: 13 amino acids. The CDR3 reads CASSRIQDYGYTF. The CDR3 nucleotides read TGCGCCAGCAGCCGTATACAGGACTATGGCTACACCTTC.